Presented here are 4 T cell receptor beta chains from one specimen sequenced in a study of beta chain features in type 1 diabetes. Study results and caveats: Shorter TCRB CDR3s, moderately but significantly so, marked every one of the four CD4+ subsets in Type 1 diabetes patients.

Expressed TCRB transcripts were sequenced after all isolated RNA was converted to cDNA. Generated by immunoSEQ multiplex PCR, the TCRdb table keeps only in-frame clones and is missing some. The sample comprises about 370,000 clones, around 10% of which are singletons, and 0.45% to 0.65% rests with the top ten. Their recognized antigens are unknown. The sequencing input was central memory CD4+ T cells from blood. The receptors were sampled from a young man with type 1 diabetes.

The sample holds a few counts of this clone. The V gene is TRBV19, the J gene TRBJ2-5, with TRBD2 matching 11 bases. The germline V gene has CDR1 LNHDA and CDR2 SQIVND (reference sequence). Trimming cost V 3 bases and J 5 bases; bases outside gene matches: 8. The length of the CDR3 is 16 residues. The CDR3 protein is CASSMFLAGGQETQYF. The CDR3 DNA follows: TGTGCCAGTAGTATGTTCCTAGCGGGAGGCCAGGAGACCCAGTACTTC.

In its sample, this clone was seen a few times. CDR3 nucleotides: TGCGCCAGCAGCTTGGCCTCAAACACCGGGGAGCTGTTTTTT. Amino acid sequence: CASSLASNTGELFF. This chain joins TRBV5-1 and TRBJ2-2; unclear D gene. The CDR3 loop spans 14 amino acids. Trimming left V 0 bases short and J 2 bases short, with 5 bases between. The germline V gene has CDR1 SGHRS and CDR2 YFSETQ. The whole variable domain, remainder taken from reference TRBV5-1 and TRBJ2-2, is KAGVTQTPRYLIKTRGQQVTLSCSPISGHRSVSWYQQTPGQGLQFLFEYFSETQRNKGNFPGRFSGRQFSNSRSEMNVSTLELGDSALYLCASSLASNTGELFFGEGSRLTVL.

This clone showed up just a few times. The chain links TRBV19 to TRBJ1-2, with D maybe TRBD1 (5 bases). The CDR3 is made up of 15 amino acids. The V and J ends lost 5 bases and 2 bases respectively, with 15 bases between them. Germline CDR1 and CDR2: LNHDA and SQIVND (reference sequence). CDR3 nucleotides: TGTGCCAGTAGTCCCGACGTGGCAGGGAACTATGGCTACACCTTC. It specifies CASSPDVAGNYGYTF.

The chain is built from TRBV2 and TRBJ2-5, with TRBD1 matching over 7 bases. V gave up 5 bases and J gave up 4 bases; unmatched junction bases: 4. CDR1 and CDR2 (germline): SNHLY, FYNNEI. The CDR3 loop spans 13 amino acids. The CDR3 loop reads CASSYNRGETQYF. CDR3 coding DNA: TGTGCCAGCAGTTATAACAGGGGAGAGACCCAGTACTTC.